This T cell receptor (beta chain) came from a study of cytomegalovirus exposure and HLA in healthy donors. The PCR made use of 60 Vbeta and 13 Jbeta primers. Sequencing was performed with immunoSEQ multiplex PCR; in TCRdb, only in-frame clones are kept and a portion is missing. The table lists 120,000 or so clones, roughly 80% of them singletons. From germline, CDR1 is SGHDT and CDR2 YYEEEE. The CDR3 totals 14 residues. Trimming removed 1 base at V and 2 bases at J, with 9 bases between. The chain uses TRBV5-6 and TRBJ2-5; D remains unclear. Material: PBMCs. The clonotype was recovered from a man between 25 and 39 years old in good health and CMV-seropositive. DNA for the CDR3: TGTGCCAGCAGCTTGACAGATCTACAAGAGACCCAGTACTTC. Translation gives CASSLTDLQETQYF.